One and the same sample provided the 18 T cell receptor beta chains below, sequenced in a study of shared clonotypes between healthy human individuals. CD45RO-negative, CCR7-positively selected cells formed the naive CD8 fraction, excluding terminally differentiated effector memory CD45RA+ cells. The assay was immunoSEQ multiplex PCR, and TCRdb's table has in-frame clones only and misses some. The table lists roughly 2,000,000 clones, just over 90% of them singletons, with more than 1.5% in the top ten. Material for sequencing was naive CD8+ T cells from PBMCs. The receptor set was obtained from a man aged 18 to 30 in good health. Some clones in this sample may be carry-over from other donors' samples.

In its sample, this clone was seen once. The chain employs TRBV7-2 and TRBJ2-1; D is perhaps TRBD1 (5 bases). This CDR3 is built from 17 residues. The germline V gene encodes CDR1 SGHTA and CDR2 FQGNSA. With 7 bases removed from V and 2 bases from J, the gap between germline ends came to 21 bases. CDR3 sequence reads: CASNAKRLQGPYNEQFF. For the CDR3, the DNA is TGTGCCAGCAACGCGAAGAGGCTCCAGGGCCCCTACAATGAGCAGTTCTTC. The variable domain in full, completed from reference TRBV7-2 and TRBJ2-1, reads GAGVSQSPSNKVTEKGKDVELRCDPISGHTALYWYRQSLGQGLEFLIYFQGNSAPDKSGLPSDRFSAERTGGSVSTLTIQRTQQEDSAVYLCASNAKRLQGPYNEQFFGPGTRLTVL.

As regards this clone: Different DNA sequences within this sample yield the same CDR3. The rearrangement uses TRBV28 and TRBJ2-3, with D hard to call. Trimming stripped 1 base from V and 6 bases from J, with 14 bases between. The CDR3 is made up of 15 amino acids. Germline-derived CDR1 and CDR2 are MDHEN and SYDVKM. Here the CDR3 reads CASSLLSGPTDTQYF. CDR3 in DNA: TGTGCCAGCAGTTTATTAAGTGGGCCGACGGATACGCAGTATTTT.

The gene calls are TRBV5-1 and TRBJ2-7; TRBD2 is a possible D gene (6 bases). The V and J ends lost 4 bases and 3 bases respectively, with 20 bases between them. Germline loops: CDR1 SGHRS, CDR2 YFSETQ. This CDR3 contains 16 residues. CDR3 nucleotides: TGCGCCAGCAGCCCCTGGTCGGCGGGACCGAACTACGAGCAGTACTTC. It encodes CASSPWSAGPNYEQYF.

This chain uses TRBV27 with TRBJ2-1; D tentatively fits TRBD1 or TRBD2 (5 bases each). This CDR3 has 17 amino acids. The V end was cut by 2 bases, the J end by 5 bases, with 19 bases between. CDR1 is MNHEY and CDR2 is SMNVEV in the germline V gene (reference sequence). The DNA of the CDR3 is TGTGCCAGCAGTTTAGGGGCCGGTGCGGGTCCTAACAATGAGCAGTTCTTC. This codes for CASSLGAGAGPNNEQFF.

As for this clone: Other nucleotide sequences in the sample specify the same CDR3. V is TRBV29-1 and J is TRBJ2-3; the D gene is possibly TRBD2 (6 bases). Trimming shortened V by 4 bases and J by 1 base, and 9 bases separated the two germline ends. In germline, CDR1 is SQVTM, CDR2 ANQGSEA. This CDR3 is built from 13 residues. CDR3 in amino acids: CSVVPGGTDTQYF. The CDR3 nucleotides are TGCAGCGTTGTTCCGGGAGGCACAGATACGCAGTATTTT.

The CDR3 DNA is TGTGCCAGCAGCCCACTAGCGGGAGGCGGGGGCGAGCAGTACTTC. It specifies CASSPLAGGGGEQYF. The J gene is TRBJ2-7, the V gene TRBV6-5; 12 bases match TRBD2. Germline V CDR1 and CDR2: MNHEY, SVGAGI. With 6 bases clipped from V and 6 bases from J, the junction kept 9 bases outside the gene matches. The CDR3 is 15 amino acids.

The V call is TRBV6-1, the J call TRBJ2-5; D may be TRBD2 (6 bases). CDR1 is MNHNS, CDR2 SASEGT, per germline. Trimming shortened V by 8 bases and J by 2 bases, and 9 bases separated the two germline ends. The CDR3 consists of 12 residues. CDR3 DNA sequence: TGTGCCAGCGCGGGATGGCAAGAGACCCAGTACTTC. Its translation: CASAGWQETQYF.

The rearrangement joins TRBV11-2 to TRBJ2-7; a weak D match, TRBD2 (6 bases). Germline V gives CDR1 SGHAT, CDR2 FQNNGV. V shed 1 base and J shed 6 bases, with 10 bases lying between them. The CDR3 contains 13 residues. The CDR3 DNA follows: TGTGCCAGCAGCTTAGGGGTAGCGGCCGAGCAGTACTTC. Its translation: CASSLGVAAEQYF.

This clone was seen a single time. Other DNA sequences in the sample encode the same CDR3. V gene TRBV28 combines with J gene TRBJ1-2; TRBD1 might be the D (6 bases). The CDR3 runs to 14 residues. Trimming removed 3 bases from V and 4 bases from J, with 12 bases in between. Germline CDR1 is MDHEN and CDR2 is SYDVKM. The CDR3 DNA reads TGTGCCAGCAGTTTGCGGGGGGCCTCCTATGGCTACACCTTC. It specifies CASSLRGASYGYTF.

The gene calls are TRBV9 and TRBJ2-3; maybe TRBD2 (6 bases). CDR1 is SGDLS and CDR2 is YYNGEE in the germline V gene. There are 16 residues in the CDR3. V was trimmed by 4 bases and J by 5 bases, leaving 20 bases between them. CDR3 nucleotide sequence: TGTGCCAGCAGCCAAACGGAGGGGCCCTGGCTAGATACGCAGTATTTT. This gives the protein CASSQTEGPWLDTQYF.

CDR3 DNA: TGTGCCAGTAGTCCGCGGGACTTCCCGGTGAATGAGCAGTTCTTC. Translation: CASSPRDFPVNEQFF. The genes are TRBV19 and TRBJ2-1; a possible D gene is TRBD2 (6 bases). The CDR3 covers 15 residues. The germline V gene encodes CDR1 LNHDA and CDR2 SQIVND (reference sequence). V lost 5 bases and J 7 bases, leaving 18 bases between the germline ends.

CDR3 region: CSAEPVYRGAFQETQYF. The CDR3 DNA reads TGCAGCGCCGAACCTGTGTACAGGGGGGCCTTCCAAGAGACCCAGTACTTC. The chain uses TRBV29-1 and TRBJ2-5; 8 bases match TRBD1. The CDR3 length is 17 residues. V lost 7 bases to trimming and J lost 1 base; unmatched junction nucleotides: 17. From germline, CDR1 is SQVTM and CDR2 ANQGSEA.

This rearrangement joins TRBV19 to TRBJ2-1; tentative D call: TRBD2 (6 bases). The CDR3 length is 13 residues. Trimming removed 5 bases at V and 6 bases at J, with 11 bases between. The germline V gene encodes CDR1 LNHDA and CDR2 SQIVND (reference sequence). The CDR3 region is CASSVGTRNEQFF. For the CDR3, the DNA is TGTGCCAGTAGTGTCGGGACTCGCAATGAGCAGTTCTTC.

The chain joins TRBV11-3 to TRBJ2-1; TRBD1 is a possible D gene (6 bases). V was cut by 4 bases and J by 0 bases, with 10 bases left in between. This CDR3 has 15 residues. The germline V gene encodes CDR1 SGHNT and CDR2 YENEEA. The CDR3 DNA reads TGTGCCAGCAGCTCCCAGGGGAGCTCCTACAATGAGCAGTTCTTC. Amino acids: CASSSQGSSYNEQFF.

The chain employs TRBV6-1 and TRBJ1-3, with D unclear. Per germline, CDR1 MNHNS and CDR2 SASEGT. The CDR3 runs 15 residues. Trimming took off 2 bases at V and 0 bases at J, with 8 bases between the two ends. CDR3 region: CASSELGNSGNTIYF. The DNA of the CDR3 is TGTGCCAGCAGTGAATTGGGAAACTCTGGAAACACCATATATTTT.

The rearrangement joins TRBV6-4 to TRBJ2-7; 8 bases line up with TRBD2. After removal of 8 bases from V and 3 bases from J, the junction contained 6 bases not matched to a gene. The V gene's germline CDR1 is MRHNA and CDR2 SNTAGT. This CDR3 is 13 amino acids long. The CDR3 here is CASAGRARYEQYF. The DNA for the CDR3 is TGTGCCAGCGCCGGGAGGGCCCGCTACGAGCAGTACTTC.

This clone has only one observation. The chain combines TRBV29-1 with TRBJ1-1, with D tentatively TRBD1 (5 bases). The germline gives CDR1 SQVTM, CDR2 ANQGSEA. The CDR3 is 12 amino acids. V lost 7 bases and J 2 bases, leaving 11 bases between the germline ends. The CDR3 coding sequence is TGCAGCGGAACCGGGACTAACACTGAAGCTTTCTTT. This gives the protein CSGTGTNTEAFF.

The chain couples TRBV29-1 to TRBJ1-1, with D unresolved. Germline lookup yields CDR1 SQVTM and CDR2 ANQGSEA. Trimming stripped 4 bases from V and 2 bases from J, with 8 bases between. CDR3 length: 12 residues. This CDR3 is CSVGFRNTEAFF. In nucleotides, the CDR3 is TGCAGCGTTGGGTTCCGAAACACTGAAGCTTTCTTT.